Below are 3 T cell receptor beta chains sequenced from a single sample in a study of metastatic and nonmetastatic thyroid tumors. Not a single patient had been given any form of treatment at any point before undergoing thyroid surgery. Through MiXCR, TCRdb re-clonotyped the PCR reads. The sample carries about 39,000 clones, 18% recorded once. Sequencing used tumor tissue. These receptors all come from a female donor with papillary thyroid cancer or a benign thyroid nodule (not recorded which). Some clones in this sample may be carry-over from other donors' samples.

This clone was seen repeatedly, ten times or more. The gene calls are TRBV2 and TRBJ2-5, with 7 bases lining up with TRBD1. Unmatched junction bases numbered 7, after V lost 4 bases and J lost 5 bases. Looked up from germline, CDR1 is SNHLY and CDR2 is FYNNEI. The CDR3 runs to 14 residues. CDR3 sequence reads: CASSVDRAGETQYF. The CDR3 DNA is TGTGCCAGCAGTGTTGACAGGGCTGGGGAGACCCAGTACTTC.

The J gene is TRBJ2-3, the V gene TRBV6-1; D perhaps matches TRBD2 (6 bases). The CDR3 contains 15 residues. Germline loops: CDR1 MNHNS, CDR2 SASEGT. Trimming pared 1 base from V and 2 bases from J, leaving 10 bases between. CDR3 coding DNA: TGTGCCAGCAGTGAAGTGGCGGGATTCACAGATACGCAGTATTTT. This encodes CASSEVAGFTDTQYF.

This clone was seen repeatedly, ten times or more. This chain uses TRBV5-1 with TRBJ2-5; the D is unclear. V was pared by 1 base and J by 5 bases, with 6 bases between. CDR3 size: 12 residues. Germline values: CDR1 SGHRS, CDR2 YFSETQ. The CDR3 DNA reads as TGCGCCAGCAGCTTGAGGAGCGAGACCCAGTACTTC. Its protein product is CASSLRSETQYF.